These 21 T cell receptor beta chains came from one sample sequenced in a study of response to subunit inactivated influenza vaccine. TCRdb itself ran the RT-PCR reads through MiXCR, one entry per CDR3 protein. This sample has around 520,000 distinct CDR3 sequences; roughly 10% occur once, and the top ten carry approximately 10%. Specimen: PBMCs from blood, collected on the day of vaccination. These receptors were obtained from a man aged 50 to 60 who received an inactivated influenza vaccine.

This clonotype was picked up a small number of times. V gene TRBV7-8 combines with J gene TRBJ2-5; TRBD2 matches 13 bases. Germline V CDR1 and CDR2: SGHVS, FQNEAQ. This CDR3 contains 19 residues. Trimming at V came to 5 bases and at J to 2 bases, leaving 14 bases not matched to a gene. The CDR3 bases are TGTGCCAGCAGCAAGCCCGGGACTAGCGGGGTTTGGGGACAAGAGACCCAGTACTTC. It yields the protein CASSKPGTSGVWGQETQYF.

This chain uses TRBV20-1 with TRBJ2-2; 11 bases match TRBD1. This CDR3 has 15 residues. Germline trimming cut 6 bases from V and 6 bases from J; bases unmatched to any gene: 9. CDR1 is DFQATT and CDR2 is SNEGSKA in the germline V gene (reference sequence). The CDR3 nucleotides are TGCAGTGCACTATCTGGACAGGGGGCCGCCGGGGAGCTGTTTTTT. Its protein is CSALSGQGAAGELFF.

In its sample, this clonotype was seen a few times. The CDR3 sequence is CARRGSPSTDTQYF. For the CDR3, the DNA is TGTGCCCGCCGGGGAAGTCCTAGCACAGATACGCAGTATTTT. The gene calls are TRBV30 and TRBJ2-3; D is possibly TRBD2 (5 bases). Germline V gene lookup returns CDR1 GTSNPN and CDR2 SVGIG (reference sequence). With 8 bases removed from V and 0 bases from J, the gap between germline ends came to 15 bases. This CDR3 is 14 amino acids long.

This clonotype was recorded many times. The chain recombines TRBV28 with TRBJ1-4, with D uncertain. From germline, CDR1 is MDHEN and CDR2 SYDVKM. This CDR3 has 15 amino acids. V was cut by 6 bases and J by 2 bases, with 13 bases left in between. The chain's CDR3 is CASSLSGPTNEKLFF. The CDR3 DNA follows: TGTGCCAGCAGCCTATCGGGTCCGACTAATGAAAAACTGTTTTTT.

This clonotype was observed a few times. This chain links TRBV29-1 with TRBJ1-4; D perhaps matches TRBD1 (5 bases). V was clipped by 7 bases and J by 5 bases, with 14 bases between them. There are 13 residues in the CDR3. Germline CDR1 SQVTM, CDR2 ANQGSEA. The CDR3, as DNA: TGCAGCGCTATGAGGGGTCGCAATGAAAAACTGTTTTTT. Encoded protein: CSAMRGRNEKLFF.

This clonotype was detected only a few times. This chain joins TRBV24-1 and TRBJ2-7; D might be TRBD1 or TRBD2, each matching 5 bases. The V gene's germline CDR1 is KGHDR and CDR2 SFDVKD. Trimming cost V 8 bases and J 3 bases, with 13 bases left between them. The CDR3 length is 13 residues. The CDR3 sequence is CATTTGRNYEQYF. The CDR3 DNA sequence: TGTGCCACCACGACGGGACGGAACTACGAGCAGTACTTC.

This clonotype appeared many times. CDR3 DNA sequence: TGTGCCAGCAGTTTAAGGTGGGGCTCGACGAACATTCAGTACTTC. Its protein is CASSLRWGSTNIQYF. The gene calls are TRBV27 and TRBJ2-4; D is perhaps TRBD1 (5 bases). V lost 2 bases to trimming and J lost 7 bases, with 15 bases between them. The CDR3 loop spans 15 amino acids. CDR1 MNHEY and CDR2 SMNVEV come from the germline V gene (reference sequence).

The table lists this clonotype with a few counts. The chain has TRBV10-2 and TRBJ1-6; 8 bases map to TRBD1. This CDR3 spans 15 amino acids. Trimming cost V 10 bases and J 4 bases; bases outside gene matches: 9. The germline CDR1 and CDR2 sequences are WSHSY and SAAADI. The CDR3 spells CATRTGRGYNSPLHF. CDR3 DNA sequence: TGCGCCACCCGGACAGGGAGAGGTTATAATTCACCCCTCCACTTT.

This clonotype appeared a few times. J is TRBJ2-1 and V is TRBV29-1; no clear D. V dropped 1 base and J dropped 3 bases, with 13 bases sitting between them. The germline CDR1 and CDR2 sequences are SQVTM and ANQGSEA. This CDR3 has 15 amino acids. The CDR3 spells CSVEGSGQVYNEQFF. The CDR3 coding sequence is TGCAGCGTTGAAGGGTCTGGGCAGGTCTACAATGAGCAGTTCTTC.

This chain links TRBV7-2 with TRBJ2-5, with 8 bases that match TRBD1. The CDR3 extends over 14 amino acids. J was trimmed by 4 bases and V by 3 bases; bases with no gene match: 4. Germline V lookup: CDR1 SGHTA, CDR2 FQGNSA. CDR3 residues: CASSFSGGLETQYF. The CDR3 nucleotides read TGTGCCAGCAGCTTCTCAGGGGGCCTAGAGACCCAGTACTTC.

This clonotype has just a few counts. This chain uses TRBV10-3 with TRBJ2-7; D is ambiguous. The CDR3 consists of 14 residues. V gave up 6 bases and J gave up 6 bases, with 18 bases separating them. Per germline, CDR1 ENHRY and CDR2 SYGVKD. The CDR3 DNA reads TGTGCCATCAGGGACGCCCAGAGTCGTGGCGAGCAGTACTTC. Translating it yields CAIRDAQSRGEQYF.

This clonotype was detected many times. The chain is built from TRBV9 and TRBJ2-7, with 7 bases fitting TRBD2. The CDR3 spans 15 residues. V shed 3 bases and J 6 bases; nucleotides not matched to a gene: 12. In germline, CDR1 is SGDLS, CDR2 YYNGEE. For the CDR3, the DNA is TGTGCCAGCAGCGCCATGGGGGGGAGTGTCTCCGAGCAGTACTTC. It translates to CASSAMGGSVSEQYF.

This clonotype has a count of ten or more. This sequence joins TRBV6-5 and TRBJ1-4; no clear D. There are 15 residues in the CDR3. CDR1 is MNHEY, CDR2 SVGAGI, per germline. V shed 0 bases and J shed 6 bases, with 11 bases lying between them. CDR3 amino acids: CASSYSGRRDEKLFF. CDR3 nucleotide sequence: TGTGCCAGCAGTTACTCGGGCAGGAGGGATGAAAAACTGTTTTTT.

The chain carries TRBV29-1 and TRBJ2-2; D perhaps matches TRBD1 (6 bases). The CDR3 loop spans 14 amino acids. Germline V gene lookup returns CDR1 SQVTM and CDR2 ANQGSEA. V gave up 6 bases and J gave up 4 bases, with 15 bases separating them. DNA for the CDR3: TGCAGCGTACAAGGACAGAGACGCACCGGGGAGCTGTTTTTT. Its protein is CSVQGQRRTGELFF.

The chain employs TRBV6-1 and TRBJ2-2; 9 nucleotides align to TRBD1. From germline, CDR1 is MNHNS and CDR2 SASEGT. The CDR3 runs to 15 residues. J gave up 5 bases and V 5 bases, and 6 bases lay outside the gene matches. CDR3 nucleotide sequence: TGTGCCAGCAGTAAACAGGGGGCCAGGACCGGGGAGCTGTTTTTT. Translated: CASSKQGARTGELFF.

This clonotype was recorded only once. This rearrangement joins TRBV6-2 or TRBV6-3 to TRBJ2-1; perhaps D is TRBD1 or TRBD2 (5 bases each). The CDR3 covers 14 residues. Germline V lookup: CDR1 MNHEY, CDR2 SVGEGT. V lost 6 bases, J lost 9 bases, and 18 bases lay in between. CDR3 residues: CASSFGGKGTEQFF. The DNA of the CDR3 is TGTGCCAGCAGCTTTGGGGGAAAGGGTACTGAGCAGTTCTTC.

This clonotype has only a few counts. The chain joins TRBV28 to TRBJ2-4; 7 nucleotides agree with TRBD2. V gave up 6 bases and J gave up 3 bases; unmatched junction bases: 11. Germline CDR1 MDHEN, CDR2 SYDVKM. This CDR3 contains 16 residues. CDR3 bases: TGTGCCAGCAGAAATTTGGGAGGGTACGTCAAAAACATTCAGTACTTC. It translates to CASRNLGGYVKNIQYF.

This clonotype appeared a few times. This chain links TRBV6-1 with TRBJ2-3; D not certain. CDR1 MNHNS and CDR2 SASEGT come from the germline V gene. V shed 7 bases and J shed 3 bases, with 14 bases lying between them. The CDR3 runs 14 residues. For the CDR3, the DNA is TGTGCCAGCACCCCGGGTGTAATGACAGATACGCAGTATTTT. Amino acids: CASTPGVMTDTQYF.

CDR3 loop: CASSLYGVYNEQFF. The CDR3 DNA reads as TGCGCCAGCAGCTTGTACGGCGTTTACAATGAGCAGTTCTTC. The chain links TRBV5-1 to TRBJ2-1; D gene uncertain. CDR1 is SGHRS and CDR2 is YFSETQ in the germline V gene. The CDR3 runs 14 residues. The V end lost 1 base, the J end lost 4 bases, and 9 bases lay between the germline ends.

The chain combines TRBV2 with TRBJ2-7, with D uncertain. The germline V gene has CDR1 SNHLY and CDR2 FYNNEI. The CDR3 has 12 amino acids. V was shortened by 1 base and J by 4 bases, with 5 bases between the two germline ends. CDR3 bases: TGTGCCAGCAGTGAAGAGGAATACGAGCAGTACTTC. Translating it yields CASSEEEYEQYF.

This clonotype was detected many times. CDR3 nucleotides: TGCGCCAGCAGCCTAGGACAGGTGAGCTCCTACAATGAGCAGTTCTTC. Amino acid sequence: CASSLGQVSSYNEQFF. J is TRBJ2-1 and V is TRBV5-1; 7 bases are a match to TRBD1. This CDR3 spans 16 amino acids. CDR1 and CDR2 (germline): SGHRS, YFSETQ. Trimming took 4 bases from V and 0 from J; bases not matched to a gene: 7.